This T cell receptor (beta chain) was recovered during a study of blood T cells in healthy people across ages. Study results and caveats: Donor CMV status was unknown, possibly confounding expanded clonotype changes.

J gave up 7 bases and V 0 bases, and 7 bases lay outside the gene matches. CDR1 is MGHRA and CDR2 is YSYEKL in the germline V gene. This CDR3 spans 16 amino acids. Isolation yielded PBMCs, at least 6 million per sample, in every case. Together with a sample-barcoded 5' primer, a J-beta primer mix was included in a second PCR lasting 7 to 11 cycles. In TCRdb, the 5' RACE reads were re-called with MiXCR into one record per CDR3 protein. The sample lists under 850,000 distinct CDR3 sequences; about 34% were seen once. This clonotype turned up a few times. Its antigen is not identified. The sequencing sample was made of blood. The chain has TRBV4-1 and TRBJ2-1, with TRBD2 identical over 9 bases. The sequence was obtained from a man between 18 and 29 years old in good health. Here the CDR3 DNA reads TGCGCCAGCAGCCAAGAGGAGCGGGGGGTAGGTAATGAGCAGTTCTTC. It specifies CASSQEERGVGNEQFF.